This record concerns one T cell receptor (beta chain) sequence. Antigen: not known. Germline V lookup: CDR1 SEHNR, CDR2 FQNEAQ (reference sequence). The CDR3 contains 14 residues. V lost 0 bases to trimming and J lost 6 bases, with 9 bases between them. A second PCR, run for about 7 to 12 cycles, used a sample-barcoded 5' primer plus a J-beta primer mix. Each cDNA molecule was tagged by a template-switch adaptor with 12 random nucleotides. Samples each returned at least 2.5 million CDR3-containing paired-end reads. Each CDR3 protein gets one entry after TCRdb re-called the 5' RACE reads with MiXCR. The repertoire holds fewer than 1 million distinct CDR3 sequences, with around two fifths as singletons. The sample belongs to a study of blood T cells in healthy people across ages. Regarding the study as a whole: Diversity was higher, and naive CD4+ cells more numerous, in long-lived donors than in aged donors. Significant beta diversity loss was already apparent by age around 36, declining roughly linearly.

This sequence was found in a man aged 55-75 years in good health. Source material: blood. V and J are TRBV7-9 and TRBJ2-1; D possibly corresponds to TRBD1 (6 bases). CDR3 in amino acids: CASSLATGSNEQFF. In DNA form, the CDR3 reads TGTGCCAGCAGCTTAGCGACAGGATCCAATGAGCAGTTCTTC.